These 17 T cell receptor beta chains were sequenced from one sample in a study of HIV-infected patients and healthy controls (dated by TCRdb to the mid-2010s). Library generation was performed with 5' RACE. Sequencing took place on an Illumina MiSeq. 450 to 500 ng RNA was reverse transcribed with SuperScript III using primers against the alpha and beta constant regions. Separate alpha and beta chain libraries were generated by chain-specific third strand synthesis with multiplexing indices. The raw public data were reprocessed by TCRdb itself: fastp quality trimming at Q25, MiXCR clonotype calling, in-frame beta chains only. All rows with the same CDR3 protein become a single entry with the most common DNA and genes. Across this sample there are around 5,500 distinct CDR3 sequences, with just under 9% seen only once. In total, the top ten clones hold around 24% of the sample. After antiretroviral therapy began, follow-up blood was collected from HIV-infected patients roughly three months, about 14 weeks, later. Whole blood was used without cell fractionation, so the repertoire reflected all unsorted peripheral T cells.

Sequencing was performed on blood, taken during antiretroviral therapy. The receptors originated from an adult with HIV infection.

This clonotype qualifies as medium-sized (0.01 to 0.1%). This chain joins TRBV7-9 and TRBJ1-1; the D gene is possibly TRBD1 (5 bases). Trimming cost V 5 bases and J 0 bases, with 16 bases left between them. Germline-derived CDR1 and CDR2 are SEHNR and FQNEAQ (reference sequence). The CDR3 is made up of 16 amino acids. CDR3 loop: CASSRGGTKMNTEAFF. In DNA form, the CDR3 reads TGTGCCAGCAGCCGGGGGGGGACCAAGATGAACACTGAAGCTTTCTTT.

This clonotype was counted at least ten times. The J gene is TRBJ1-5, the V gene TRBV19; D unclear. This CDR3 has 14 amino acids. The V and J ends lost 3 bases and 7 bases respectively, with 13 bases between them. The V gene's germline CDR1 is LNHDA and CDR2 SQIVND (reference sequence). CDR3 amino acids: CASSMDTLDQPQHF. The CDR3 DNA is TGTGCCAGTAGTATGGATACTCTGGACCAGCCCCAGCATTTT.

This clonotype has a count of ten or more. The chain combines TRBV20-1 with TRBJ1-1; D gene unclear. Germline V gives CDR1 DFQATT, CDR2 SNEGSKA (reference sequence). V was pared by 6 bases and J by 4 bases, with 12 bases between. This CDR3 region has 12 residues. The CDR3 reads CSAASWSTEAFF. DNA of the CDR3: TGCAGTGCCGCATCGTGGAGCACTGAAGCTTTCTTT.

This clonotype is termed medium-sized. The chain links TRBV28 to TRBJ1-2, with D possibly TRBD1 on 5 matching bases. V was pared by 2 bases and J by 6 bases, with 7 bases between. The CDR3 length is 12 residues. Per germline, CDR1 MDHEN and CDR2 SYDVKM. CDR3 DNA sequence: TGTGCCAGCAGTTTAGCCAGGGATGGCTACACCTTC. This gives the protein CASSLARDGYTF.

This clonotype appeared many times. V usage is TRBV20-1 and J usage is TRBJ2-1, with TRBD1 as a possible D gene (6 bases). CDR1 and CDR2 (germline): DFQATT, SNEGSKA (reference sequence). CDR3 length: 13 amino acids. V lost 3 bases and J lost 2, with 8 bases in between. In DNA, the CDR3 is TGCAGTGCTAGTGGGGACACCTACAATGAGCAGTTCTTC. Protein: CSASGDTYNEQFF.

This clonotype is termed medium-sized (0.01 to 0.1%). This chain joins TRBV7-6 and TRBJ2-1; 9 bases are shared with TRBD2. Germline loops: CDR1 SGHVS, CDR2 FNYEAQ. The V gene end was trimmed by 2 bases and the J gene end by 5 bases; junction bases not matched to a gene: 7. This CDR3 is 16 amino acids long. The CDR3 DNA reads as TGTGCCAGCAGCTTATATAGCGGGAGCGGGAACAATGAGCAGTTCTTC. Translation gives CASSLYSGSGNNEQFF.

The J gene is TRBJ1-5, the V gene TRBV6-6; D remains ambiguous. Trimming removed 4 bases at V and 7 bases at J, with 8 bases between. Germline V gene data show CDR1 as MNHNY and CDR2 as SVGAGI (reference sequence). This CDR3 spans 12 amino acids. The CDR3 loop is CASSSWNQPQHF. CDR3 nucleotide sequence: TGTGCCAGCAGTTCCTGGAACCAGCCCCAGCATTTT.

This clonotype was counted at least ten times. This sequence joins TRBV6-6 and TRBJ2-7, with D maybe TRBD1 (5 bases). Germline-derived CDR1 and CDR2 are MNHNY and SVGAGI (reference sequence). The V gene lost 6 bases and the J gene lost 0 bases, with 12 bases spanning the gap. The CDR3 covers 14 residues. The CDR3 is CASRETASSYEQYF. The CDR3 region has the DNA TGTGCCAGCAGGGAGACAGCCAGCTCCTACGAGCAGTACTTC.

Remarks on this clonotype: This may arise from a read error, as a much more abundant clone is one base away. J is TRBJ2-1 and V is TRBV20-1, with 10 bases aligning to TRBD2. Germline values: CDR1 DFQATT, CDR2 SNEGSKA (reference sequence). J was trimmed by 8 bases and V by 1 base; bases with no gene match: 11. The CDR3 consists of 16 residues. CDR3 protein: CSARVQRGGSVDEQFF. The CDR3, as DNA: TGCAGTGCTAGAGTTCAGCGGGGGGGAAGTGTGGATGAGCAGTTCTTC.

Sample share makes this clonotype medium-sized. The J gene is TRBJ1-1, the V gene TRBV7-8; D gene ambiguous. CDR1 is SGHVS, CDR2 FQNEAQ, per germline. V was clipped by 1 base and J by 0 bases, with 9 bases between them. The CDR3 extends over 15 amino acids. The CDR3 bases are TGTGCCAGCAGCTTAGAGGGCAGAATGAACACTGAAGCTTTCTTT. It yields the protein CASSLEGRMNTEAFF.

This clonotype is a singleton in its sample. The CDR3 DNA is TGTGCCAGCTCACCACTGCGACTCCCTGGGGAGACCCAGTACTTC. Translation: CASSPLRLPGETQYF. This chain links TRBV18 with TRBJ2-5; D call uncertain. V was clipped by 1 base and J by 5 bases, with 14 bases between them. Germline lookup yields CDR1 KGHSH and CDR2 LQKENI. This CDR3 has 15 amino acids. The full variable domain, with the rest looked up from reference TRBV18 and TRBJ2-5, is NAGVMQNPRHLVRRRGQEARLRCSPMKGHSHVYWYRQLPEEGLKFMVYLQKENIIDESGMPKERFSAEFPKEGPSILRIQQVVRGDSAAYFCASSPLRLPGETQYFGPGTRLLVL.

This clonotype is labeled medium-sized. The CDR3 here is CASNLEGVSNQPQHF. The CDR3 DNA sequence: TGTGCCAGCAACCTCGAGGGGGTAAGCAATCAGCCCCAGCATTTT. V gene TRBV6-6 combines with J gene TRBJ1-5; maybe TRBD1 (6 bases). In germline, CDR1 is MNHNY, CDR2 SVGAGI (reference sequence). Trimming shortened V by 7 bases and J by 1 base, and 14 bases separated the two germline ends. The CDR3 consists of 15 residues.

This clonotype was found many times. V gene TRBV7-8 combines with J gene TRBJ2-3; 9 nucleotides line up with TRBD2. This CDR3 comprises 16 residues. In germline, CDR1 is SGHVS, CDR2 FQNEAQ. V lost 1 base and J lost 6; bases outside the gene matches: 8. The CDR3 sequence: CASSLGFSGSGDTQYF. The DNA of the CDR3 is TGTGCCAGCAGCTTAGGATTTAGCGGGAGCGGCGATACGCAGTATTTT.

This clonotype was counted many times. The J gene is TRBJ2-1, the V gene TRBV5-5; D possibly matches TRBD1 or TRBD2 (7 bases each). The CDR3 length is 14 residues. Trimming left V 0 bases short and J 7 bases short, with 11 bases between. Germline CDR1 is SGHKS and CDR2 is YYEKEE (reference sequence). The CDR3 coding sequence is TGTGCCAGCAGCTTGGCAGCGGGACAGAATGAGCAGTTCTTC. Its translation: CASSLAAGQNEQFF. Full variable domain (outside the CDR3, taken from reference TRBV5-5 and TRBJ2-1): DAGVTQSPTHLIKTRGQQVTLRCSPISGHKSVSWYQQVLGQGPQFIFQYYEKEERGRGNFPDRFSARQFPNYSSELNVNALLLGDSALYLCASSLAAGQNEQFFGPGTRLTVL.

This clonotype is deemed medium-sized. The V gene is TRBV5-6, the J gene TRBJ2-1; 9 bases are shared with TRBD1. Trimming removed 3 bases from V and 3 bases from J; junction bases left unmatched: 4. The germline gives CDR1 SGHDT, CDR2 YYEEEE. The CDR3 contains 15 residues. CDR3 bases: TGTGCCAGCAGCTCGGGACAGGGCTTCTACAATGAGCAGTTCTTC. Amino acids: CASSSGQGFYNEQFF.

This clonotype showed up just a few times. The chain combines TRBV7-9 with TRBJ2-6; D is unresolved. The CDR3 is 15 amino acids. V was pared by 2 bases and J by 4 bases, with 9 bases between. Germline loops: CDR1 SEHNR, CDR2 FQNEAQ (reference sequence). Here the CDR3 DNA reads TGTGCCAGCAGCTTAAACGCAGTAGGGGCCAACGTCCTGACTTTC. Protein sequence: CASSLNAVGANVLTF.

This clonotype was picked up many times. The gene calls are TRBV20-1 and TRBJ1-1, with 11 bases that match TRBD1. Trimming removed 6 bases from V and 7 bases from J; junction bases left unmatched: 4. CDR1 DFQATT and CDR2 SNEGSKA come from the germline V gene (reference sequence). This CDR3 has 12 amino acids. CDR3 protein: CSAQDRGREAFF. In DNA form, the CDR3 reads TGCAGTGCCCAGGACAGGGGGCGTGAAGCTTTCTTT.